These 31 T cell receptor beta chains originate from one sample sequenced in a study of cytomegalovirus exposure and HLA in healthy donors. 60 Vbeta and 13 Jbeta primers were used in PCR. Profiled with immunoSEQ multiplex PCR; TCRdb holds only in-frame clones, not every one. This table holds approximately 140,000 clones, roughly 80% found once. Sequencing was done on a sample of PBMCs. The source of these receptors is a man younger than 35 in good health and CMV-seronegative.

The chain recombines TRBV27 with TRBJ2-1; 8 nucleotides match TRBD2. Germline-derived CDR1 and CDR2 are MNHEY and SMNVEV (reference sequence). The V gene end was trimmed by 6 bases and the J gene end by 0 bases; junction bases not matched to a gene: 4. This CDR3 has 15 amino acids. CDR3 in amino acids: CASRTSALSYNEQFF. The DNA of the CDR3 is TGTGCCAGCAGGACTAGCGCCCTCTCCTACAATGAGCAGTTCTTC.

The V call is TRBV7-2, the J call TRBJ1-6; D is unresolved. The germline CDR1 and CDR2 sequences are SGHTA and FQGNSA. There are 15 residues in the CDR3. Between the trimmed V and J ends, which lost 1 base and 0 bases, there was a span of 4 bases. As DNA, the CDR3 is TGTGCCAGCAGCTTAGGGAGCTCCTATAATTCACCCCTCCACTTT. Protein: CASSLGSSYNSPLHF.

Comments on this clone: This same CDR3 is encoded by further DNA sequences in the sample. The chain is built from TRBV5-1 and TRBJ1-2, with D perhaps TRBD1 (6 bases). CDR3 length: 15 amino acids. V was clipped by 2 bases and J by 5 bases, with 16 bases between them. The germline gives CDR1 SGHRS, CDR2 YFSETQ. The DNA for the CDR3 is TGCGCCAGCAGCTTTTCTGCCGGGACACTTTATGGCTACACCTTC. Translation gives CASSFSAGTLYGYTF. Filled out from reference TRBV5-1 and TRBJ1-2, the complete variable domain reads KAGVTQTPRYLIKTRGQQVTLSCSPISGHRSVSWYQQTPGQGLQFLFEYFSETQRNKGNFPGRFSGRQFSNSRSEMNVSTLELGDSALYLCASSFSAGTLYGYTFGSGTRLTVV.

The J gene is TRBJ1-2, the V gene TRBV5-4; the D gene is possibly TRBD1 (5 bases). Between the trimmed V and J ends, which lost 1 base and 0 bases, there was a span of 13 bases. The CDR3 is 16 residues long. Germline lookup yields CDR1 SGHNT and CDR2 YYREEE (reference sequence). The CDR3, as DNA: TGTGCCAGCAGCTTGTTTCAGGGACTCGCTAACTATGGCTACACCTTC. This codes for CASSLFQGLANYGYTF.

J is TRBJ1-1 and V is TRBV9; D might be TRBD1 (5 bases). Trimming cost V 0 bases and J 3 bases, with 12 bases left between them. Per germline, CDR1 SGDLS and CDR2 YYNGEE. The CDR3 is made up of 15 amino acids. CDR3 residues: CASSVGGGRYTEAFF. For the CDR3, the DNA is TGTGCCAGCAGCGTAGGTGGGGGGAGGTACACTGAAGCTTTCTTT.

This chain uses TRBV7-3 with TRBJ2-5; D is perhaps TRBD2 (6 bases). The V and J ends lost 8 bases and 0 bases respectively, with 19 bases between them. Germline V gene lookup returns CDR1 SGHTA and CDR2 FQGTGA. The CDR3 totals 16 residues. CDR3 sequence: CASAQSGGKNQETQYF. The CDR3 nucleotides are TGTGCCAGCGCCCAATCCGGGGGTAAAAACCAAGAGACCCAGTACTTC. The whole variable domain, remainder taken from reference TRBV7-3 and TRBJ2-5, is GAGVSQTPSNKVTEKGKYVELRCDPISGHTALYWYRQSLGQGPEFLIYFQGTGAADDSGLPNDRFFAVRPEGSVSTLKIQRTERGDSAVYLCASAQSGGKNQETQYFGPGTRLLVL.

The V and J genes are TRBV5-4 and TRBJ2-3; TRBD2 agrees at 7 bases. The J segment lost 1 base and the V segment lost 0 bases, leaving 5 bases of the junction unmatched. The length of the CDR3 is 16 residues. CDR1 SGHNT and CDR2 YYREEE come from the germline V gene (reference sequence). CDR3 sequence (DNA): TGTGCCAGCAGCTTGGGAGGGCTAGCGGGCACAGATACGCAGTATTTT. This gives the protein CASSLGGLAGTDTQYF.

The V and J genes are TRBV21-1 and TRBJ2-2; TRBD2 was called by the table and not checked on the DNA. TRBV21-1 is assigned pseudogene status. The CDR3 has 14 amino acids. The CDR3 DNA follows: TGTGCCAGCAGCGACAAAGGGGGGGCCGGGGAGCTGTTTTTT. Encoded protein: CASSDKGGAGELFF.

The rearrangement joins TRBV6-5 to TRBJ1-2; D possibly corresponds to TRBD1 (5 bases). The CDR3 sequence is 15 residues long. The V end lost 5 bases, the J end lost 4 bases, and 17 bases lay between the germline ends. Germline CDR1 MNHEY, CDR2 SVGAGI. CDR3 nucleotide sequence: TGTGCCAGCAGTGCGTGGGGCCTGTCGGCCTATGGCTACACCTTC. It codes for CASSAWGLSAYGYTF.

The chain links TRBV5-1 to TRBJ2-1; D is perhaps TRBD2 (6 bases). Germline V gene lookup returns CDR1 SGHRS and CDR2 YFSETQ. The V gene lost 1 base and the J gene lost 0 bases, with 23 bases spanning the gap. This CDR3 contains 20 residues. The CDR3 DNA reads as TGCGCCAGCAGCTTGCCCCGCCGGGACTCACAGATAAGCTCCTACAATGAGCAGTTCTTC. Protein product: CASSLPRRDSQISSYNEQFF.

The V gene is TRBV29-1, the J gene TRBJ1-1, with D possibly TRBD1 on 6 matching bases. The germline V and J ends were trimmed by 7 bases and 5 bases, with 17 bases remaining between them. The germline CDR1 and CDR2 sequences are SQVTM and ANQGSEA. This CDR3 is built from 13 residues. CDR3: CSGNTGYNTEAFF. CDR3 sequence (DNA): TGCAGCGGCAACACAGGGTATAATACTGAAGCTTTCTTT. Full variable domain (outside the CDR3, taken from reference TRBV29-1 and TRBJ1-1): SAVISQKPSRDICQRGTSLTIQCQVDSQVTMMFWYRQQPGQSLTLIATANQGSEATYESGFVIDKFPISRPNLTFSTLTVSNMSPEDSSIYLCSGNTGYNTEAFFGQGTRLTVV.

The chain couples TRBV18 to TRBJ1-6, with 9 bases lining up with TRBD1. Trimming at V came to 6 bases and at J to 5 bases, leaving 5 bases not matched to a gene. This CDR3 is built from 15 residues. The germline V gene encodes CDR1 KGHSH and CDR2 LQKENI. The CDR3 loop is CASSLGTGNNSPLHF. CDR3 in DNA: TGTGCCAGCTCCCTCGGGACAGGGAATAATTCACCCCTCCACTTT.

V gene TRBV12-5 combines with J gene TRBJ1-1; TRBD1 aligns across 7 bases. CDR1 is LGHNT and CDR2 is FRNRAP in the germline V gene. This CDR3 region has 15 residues. Germline trimming cut 1 base from V and 4 bases from J; bases unmatched to any gene: 6. The CDR3 spells CASGLALSGGTEAFF. The CDR3 DNA reads as TGTGCTAGTGGTTTGGCATTGTCAGGGGGCACTGAAGCTTTCTTT.

The V gene is TRBV6-6, the J gene TRBJ1-2; TRBD1 aligns across 8 bases. The CDR3 length is 16 residues. Germline V CDR1 and CDR2: MNHNY, SVGAGI (reference sequence). Trimming took 0 bases from V and 8 from J; bases not matched to a gene: 11. CDR3 sequence: CASSYSTGGVTMGYTF. DNA of the CDR3: TGTGCCAGCAGTTACTCCACAGGGGGTGTCACCATGGGCTACACCTTC.

This chain joins TRBV6-4 and TRBJ1-6; weak D call: TRBD1 (6 bases). The CDR3 is 16 amino acids. Germline CDR1 MRHNA, CDR2 SNTAGT. Between the trimmed V and J ends, which lost 3 bases and 0 bases, there was a span of 9 bases. The CDR3 nucleotides are TGTGCCAGCAGTGAAAGACAGGCCTCCTATAATTCACCCCTCCACTTT. This encodes CASSERQASYNSPLHF.

This chain joins TRBV5-4 and TRBJ1-1; possible D gene TRBD1, 6 bases. Trimming shortened V by 4 bases and J by 5 bases, and 15 bases separated the two germline ends. This CDR3 is built from 14 residues. Germline V gene sequence: CDR1 SGHNT, CDR2 YYREEE (reference sequence). The CDR3 region is CASSRGGKGTEAFF. The CDR3 region has the DNA TGTGCCAGCAGCCGGGGGGGCAAGGGGACTGAAGCTTTCTTT.

V usage is TRBV14 and J usage is TRBJ2-2; 7 bases match TRBD1. The germline CDR1 and CDR2 sequences are SGHDN and FVKESK. The CDR3 has 16 residues. The V segment lost 1 base and the J segment 4 bases; nucleotides outside the gene matches: 6. The CDR3, as DNA: TGTGCCAGCAGCCAAGTTGCAGGGGGTGGCACCGGGGAGCTGTTTTTT. Translated: CASSQVAGGGTGELFF.

V is TRBV29-1 and J is TRBJ1-3; no clear D. The length of the CDR3 is 13 residues. Per germline, CDR1 SQVTM and CDR2 ANQGSEA. With 4 bases removed from V and 0 bases from J, the gap between germline ends came to 7 bases. CDR3 bases: TGCAGCGTTGTTCGCGGCTCTGGAAACACCATATATTTT. Translation: CSVVRGSGNTIYF.

The genes are TRBV25-1 and TRBJ2-2; possibly TRBD2 for D (5 bases). CDR1 and CDR2 (germline): MGHDK, SYGVNS. Between the trimmed V and J ends, which lost 6 bases and 4 bases, there was a span of 12 bases. The CDR3 loop spans 14 amino acids. CDR3 DNA: TGTGCCAGCAGACAAAGGGAGCCCACCGGGGAGCTGTTTTTT. Its protein product is CASRQREPTGELFF.

This chain links TRBV25-1 with TRBJ1-1; TRBD1 might be the D (5 bases). Trimming removed 4 bases from V and 3 bases from J, with 18 bases in between. Per germline, CDR1 MGHDK and CDR2 SYGVNS. The length of the CDR3 is 16 residues. CDR3: CASSAGGWGADTEAFF. For the CDR3, the DNA is TGTGCCAGCAGTGCGGGTGGGTGGGGCGCGGACACTGAAGCTTTCTTT.

The chain combines TRBV27 with TRBJ2-7, with D tentatively TRBD2 (6 bases). Deletions cut 3 bases from V and 2 bases from J, with 20 bases between. The CDR3 consists of 17 residues. In germline, CDR1 is MNHEY, CDR2 SMNVEV (reference sequence). The CDR3 spells CASSLKAGFDFPYEQYF. The CDR3 coding sequence is TGTGCCAGCAGTTTGAAAGCGGGTTTTGACTTCCCCTACGAGCAGTACTTC.

This chain connects TRBV5-1 to TRBJ1-3; 9 bases align to TRBD1. The J segment lost 0 bases and the V segment lost 2 bases, leaving 3 bases of the junction unmatched. There are 16 residues in the CDR3. The germline CDR1 and CDR2 sequences are SGHRS and YFSETQ. Written as DNA, the CDR3 is TGCGCCAGCAGCTTTGTACAGGGGGCCTCTGGAAACACCATATATTTT. It specifies CASSFVQGASGNTIYF.

V usage is TRBV30 and J usage is TRBJ1-2, with TRBD1 matching over 7 bases. V lost 4 bases to trimming and J lost 5 bases; unmatched junction nucleotides: 7. The germline V gene encodes CDR1 GTSNPN and CDR2 SVGIG (reference sequence). The CDR3 sequence is 13 residues long. CDR3 coding DNA: TGTGCCTGGAAGACAGGGCTTCTTTATGGCTACACCTTC. Translation gives CAWKTGLLYGYTF.

The chain has TRBV7-2 and TRBJ2-7; D unclear. This CDR3 is built from 13 residues. Trimming shortened V by 3 bases and J by 1 base, and 7 bases separated the two germline ends. Germline V lookup: CDR1 SGHTA, CDR2 FQGNSA. CDR3 bases: TGTGCCAGCAGCTTCCCGGGTTCCTACGAGCAGTACTTC. Protein sequence: CASSFPGSYEQYF.

The V gene is TRBV2, the J gene TRBJ1-1; no firm D call. V was trimmed by 7 bases and J by 7 bases, leaving 25 bases between them. Germline V gene sequence: CDR1 SNHLY, CDR2 FYNNEI. CDR3 length: 16 amino acids. The CDR3 DNA reads TGTGCCAGCACCGAGGGCTGGATCGCCCCACCTTGTGAAGCTTTCTTT. Its translation: CASTEGWIAPPCEAFF.

The CDR3 loop is CASSPDRNSNQPQHF. The CDR3 DNA is TGTGCCAGCAGCCCCGACAGGAATAGCAATCAGCCCCAGCATTTT. The chain carries TRBV7-2 and TRBJ1-5, with D possibly TRBD1 on 6 matching bases. Trimming pared 5 bases from V and 0 bases from J, leaving 11 bases between. Per the germline V gene, CDR1 is SGHTA and CDR2 is FQGNSA. The CDR3 is 15 amino acids.

The genes are TRBV19 and TRBJ1-1; 7 nucleotides line up with TRBD1. With V trimmed by 6 bases and J by 9 bases, 7 bases remained unmatched. Germline loops: CDR1 LNHDA, CDR2 SQIVND (reference sequence). The CDR3 spans 12 residues. The CDR3 sequence: CASRTGATKAFF. CDR3 sequence (DNA): TGTGCCAGTAGAACAGGGGCGACTAAAGCTTTCTTT.

The chain recombines TRBV18 with TRBJ2-1, with TRBD1 identical over 9 bases. CDR3 size: 15 residues. In germline, CDR1 is KGHSH, CDR2 LQKENI. The V segment lost 4 bases and the J segment 2 bases; nucleotides outside the gene matches: 3. This CDR3 is CASSLGTGTYNEQFF. CDR3 DNA sequence: TGTGCCAGCTCACTTGGGACAGGGACCTACAATGAGCAGTTCTTC. Complete variable domain (other parts from reference TRBV18 and TRBJ2-1): NAGVMQNPRHLVRRRGQEARLRCSPMKGHSHVYWYRQLPEEGLKFMVYLQKENIIDESGMPKERFSAEFPKEGPSILRIQQVVRGDSAAYFCASSLGTGTYNEQFFGPGTRLTVL.

The chain links TRBV6-6 to TRBJ2-1; 7 bases fit TRBD1. Trimming removed 7 bases from V and 5 bases from J; junction bases left unmatched: 8. The CDR3 is made up of 14 amino acids. Germline loops: CDR1 MNHNY, CDR2 SVGAGI (reference sequence). The CDR3 region is CASTETGTHNEQFF. CDR3 sequence (DNA): TGTGCCAGCACCGAGACAGGGACCCACAATGAGCAGTTCTTC.

V and J are TRBV7-9 and TRBJ2-2, with 9 bases that match TRBD1. Germline values: CDR1 SEHNR, CDR2 FQNEAQ (reference sequence). Trimming cost V 1 base and J 7 bases; bases outside gene matches: 7. The CDR3 loop spans 16 amino acids. In nucleotides, the CDR3 is TGTGCCAGCAGCTTAGACCCGGGACAGGGACTCGGGGAGCTGTTTTTT. Translation gives CASSLDPGQGLGELFF.

This rearrangement joins TRBV4-3 to TRBJ2-3, with 7 bases identical to TRBD2. CDR1 is LGHNA and CDR2 is YSLEER in the germline V gene. This CDR3 is 15 amino acids long. Trimming cost V 4 bases and J 7 bases; bases outside gene matches: 11. The CDR3: CASSPGLVPPYTQYF. The CDR3 nucleotides are TGCGCCAGCAGCCCCGGACTAGTCCCGCCGTATACGCAGTATTTT.